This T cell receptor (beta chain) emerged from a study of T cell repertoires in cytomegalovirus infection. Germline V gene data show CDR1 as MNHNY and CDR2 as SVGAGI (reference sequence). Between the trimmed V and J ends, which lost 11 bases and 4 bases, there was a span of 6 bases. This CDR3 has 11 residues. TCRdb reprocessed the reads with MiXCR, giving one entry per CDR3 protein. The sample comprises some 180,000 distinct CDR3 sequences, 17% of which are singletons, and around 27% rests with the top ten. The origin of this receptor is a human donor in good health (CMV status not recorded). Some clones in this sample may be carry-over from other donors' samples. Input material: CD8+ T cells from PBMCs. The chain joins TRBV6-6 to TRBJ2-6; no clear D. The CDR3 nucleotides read TGTGCCGGCTTGGGGGCCAACGTCCTGACTTTC. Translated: CAGLGANVLTF.